Described below is a single TCR beta chain sequence and its context. The antigen remains unidentified. Germline V gives CDR1 LNHDA, CDR2 SQIVND (reference sequence). The CDR3 is 15 amino acids. The entry originates in a study of T cells expressing NK-cell markers. The wider study: The TCR beta repertoires originated in sorted CD3+CD56+NKG2C+, CD3+CD56+NKG2C- and CD3+CD56-NKG2C+ T cells. The authors sequenced eight donors, of whom seven were HCMV-seropositive and one was seronegative. Study-level findings and limits: For a handful of donors, these clonotypes were likewise the leading ones in the CD3+CD56-NKG2C+ fraction.

Generation of TCR beta cDNA was performed by 5'RACE template switching incorporating UMIs. TCRdb reprocessed the 5' RACE reads and keeps a single row for each CDR3 protein, giving no DNA. In total, the table holds 200,000 to 300,000 distinct CDR3 sequences. This rearrangement joins TRBV19 to TRBJ1-2; no DNA is available, so the TRBD1 call from TCRdb remains unchecked. The sequenced material came from blood T cells: a sorted CD56 or NKG2C T cell subset, CD4+ or CD8+ T cells, or bulk PBMC T cells (not recorded which). This TCR was recovered from a woman aged 18-69 years in good health. The CDR3 sequence is CASSAGQATSRGYTF.